These 8 T cell receptor beta chains originate from one sample sequenced in a study of blood T cell repertoires in COVID-19. Assay used: immunoSEQ multiplex PCR; TCRdb lists only in-frame clones, some missing. The sample yields around 260,000 clones, 70% to 90% seen once. The sample was peripheral blood. These receptor sequences come from a man between 18 and 29 years old with active or convalescent COVID-19.

This chain connects TRBV28 to TRBJ1-1; 7 nucleotides line up with TRBD1. Germline values: CDR1 MDHEN, CDR2 SYDVKM. The length of the CDR3 is 12 residues. The J segment lost 11 bases and the V segment lost 7 bases, leaving 10 bases of the junction unmatched. CDR3 nucleotide sequence: TGTGCCAGCACCTCAATACAGGGGTATGCTTTCTTT. Protein product: CASTSIQGYAFF. Combining the CDR3 with reference TRBV28 and TRBJ1-1 gives the whole variable domain DVKVTQSSRYLVKRTGEKVFLECVQDMDHENMFWYRQDPGLGLRLIYFSYDVKMKEKGDIPEGYSVSREKKERFSLILESASTNQTSMYLCASTSIQGYAFFGQGTRLTVV.

The chain carries TRBV13 and TRBJ2-2, with a tentative D call TRBD2 (6 bases). Germline CDR1 PRHDT, CDR2 FYEKMQ (reference sequence). Trimming shortened V by 5 bases and J by 3 bases, and 13 bases separated the two germline ends. This CDR3 region has 15 residues. CDR3: CASSRGRPHTGELFF. The CDR3 DNA follows: TGTGCCAGCAGCCGGGGGAGACCCCACACCGGGGAGCTGTTTTTT.

The J gene is TRBJ1-4, the V gene TRBV5-1, with a weak D call TRBD1 (6 bases). The CDR3 runs 13 residues. Trimming shortened V by 1 base and J by 5 bases, and 6 bases separated the two germline ends. CDR1 is SGHRS, CDR2 YFSETQ, per germline. CDR3 nucleotide sequence: TGCGCCAGCAGCTTGACAGGGAATGAAAAACTGTTTTTT. It translates to CASSLTGNEKLFF.

The rearrangement uses TRBV2 and TRBJ1-5, with D unclear. The CDR3 spans 15 residues. Germline lookup yields CDR1 SNHLY and CDR2 FYNNEI. Between the trimmed V and J ends, which lost 7 bases and 1 base, there was a span of 14 bases. This CDR3 is CASKAGGMSNQPQHF. The CDR3 coding sequence is TGTGCCAGCAAGGCGGGAGGGATGAGCAATCAGCCCCAGCATTTT.

This clone showed up just once. This sequence joins TRBV2 and TRBJ1-5, with D hard to call. The length of the CDR3 is 13 residues. Germline assignment: CDR1 SNHLY and CDR2 FYNNEI. The V gene lost 3 bases and the J gene lost 7 bases, with 10 bases spanning the gap. The CDR3 reads CASSDRKEQPQHF. The CDR3, as DNA: TGTGCCAGCAGTGACCGTAAGGAGCAGCCCCAGCATTTT.

The V call is TRBV19, the J call TRBJ1-3, with D possibly TRBD1 on 6 matching bases. Germline values: CDR1 LNHDA, CDR2 SQIVND (reference sequence). The CDR3 is 15 residues long. With 1 base removed from V and 2 bases from J, the gap between germline ends came to 9 bases. The CDR3 DNA reads as TGTGCCAGTAGTATAGTAGGGACAACTGGAAACACCATATATTTT. This translates into CASSIVGTTGNTIYF.

The chain combines TRBV5-4 with TRBJ2-7, with TRBD2 as a possible D gene (5 bases). The V end was cut by 2 bases, the J end by 7 bases, with 10 bases between. Germline CDR1 is SGHNT and CDR2 is YYREEE (reference sequence). CDR3 length: 12 amino acids. The CDR3 DNA reads as TGTGCCAGCAGCTTTACTAGTGGGGAGCAGTACTTC. Translation: CASSFTSGEQYF.

This chain's CDR3 is CASSSGTGSTDTQYF. CDR3 nucleotides: TGTGCCAGCAGCTCCGGGACAGGGAGCACAGATACGCAGTATTTT. V and J are TRBV7-3 and TRBJ2-3; 9 positions agree with TRBD1. The CDR3 covers 15 residues. J lost 0 bases, V lost 4 bases, and 2 bases had no gene match. Germline V gene sequence: CDR1 SGHTA, CDR2 FQGTGA. The whole variable domain, remainder taken from reference TRBV7-3 and TRBJ2-3, is GAGVSQTPSNKVTEKGKYVELRCDPISGHTALYWYRQSLGQGPEFLIYFQGTGAADDSGLPNDRFFAVRPEGSVSTLKIQRTERGDSAVYLCASSSGTGSTDTQYFGPGTRLTVL.